This TCR beta chain was sequenced for a study of T cell repertoires in cytomegalovirus infection. Study details: TCR beta signatures that were public indicated CMV infection and matching HLA type. Study results and caveats: There were HLA-C-restricted CMV-specific TCR beta clonotypes dominating the ex vivo response. Accumulated public TCR beta family frequency recognized individuals carrying CMV together with the relevant HLA.

TCRdb passed the reads through MiXCR, listing each CDR3 protein once. The sample yields fewer than 200,000 distinct CDR3 sequences, approximately 14% seen once. This CDR3 is built from 13 residues. V was trimmed by 3 bases and J by 6 bases, leaving 12 bases between them. Germline V lookup: CDR1 LNHNV, CDR2 YYDKDF (reference sequence). There are many counts of this clonotype. Antigen specificity is unknown. The rearrangement joins TRBV15 to TRBJ2-7, with no clear D. The sequencing sample was made of PBMCs. This sequence was found in a human donor in good health (CMV status not recorded). Some clones in this sample may be carry-over from other donors' samples. The CDR3: CATSSERRSEQYF. For the CDR3, the DNA is TGTGCCACCAGCAGTGAACGGCGTTCCGAGCAGTACTTC.